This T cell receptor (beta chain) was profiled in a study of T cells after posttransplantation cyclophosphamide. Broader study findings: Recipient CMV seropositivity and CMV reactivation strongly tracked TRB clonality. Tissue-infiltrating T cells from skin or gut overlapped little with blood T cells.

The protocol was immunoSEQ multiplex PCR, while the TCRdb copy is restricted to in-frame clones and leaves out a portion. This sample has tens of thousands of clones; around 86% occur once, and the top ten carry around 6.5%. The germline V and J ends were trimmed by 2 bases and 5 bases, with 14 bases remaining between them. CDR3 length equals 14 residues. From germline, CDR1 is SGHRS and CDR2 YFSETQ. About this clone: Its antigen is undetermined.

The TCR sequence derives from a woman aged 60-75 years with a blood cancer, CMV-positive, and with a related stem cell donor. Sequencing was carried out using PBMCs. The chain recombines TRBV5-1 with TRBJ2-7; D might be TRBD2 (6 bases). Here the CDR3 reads CASSLGQGGNEQYF. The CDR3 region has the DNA TGCGCCAGCAGCTTAGGGCAGGGCGGGAACGAGCAGTACTTC.